A selection of T cell receptor beta chains follows, all from one sample in a study of T-cell memory formation after mild COVID-19. TCRdb re-called the 5' RACE reads with MiXCR, one entry per CDR3 protein. The repertoire holds 190,000 or so distinct CDR3 sequences, with over 20% as singletons. What was sequenced was PBMCs or a T cell subset sorted from them (not recorded which). All receptors derive from an adult woman who had mild COVID-19 (a few samples of this study predate the infection). Cell type and time point are not known. CDR3s include the opening cysteine and the closing phenylalanine or tryptophan. The order of the fields is J gene, V gene, clone size, D gene, CDR3 DNA, CDR3 protein. D genes are given only for firm matches. Where a row states a size, it is once, few, many or the class of an expanded clone; other rows omit it.

TRBJ2-7 TRBV15 few TRBD2 TGTGCCACCAGCGCCAGGACTAGCGGGGCCTACGAGCAGTACTTC CATSARTSGAYEQYF
TRBJ2-5 TRBV12-3/TRBV12-4 few TRBD2 TGTGCCAGCAGAGCTCCGGGACTAGGAGGGTTGGGAGAGACCCAGTACTTC CASRAPGLGGLGETQYF
TRBJ2-7 TRBV15 few NA TGTGCCACCAGCAGAGATCCCCGGGACTTTACCTACGAGCAGTACTTC CATSRDPRDFTYEQYF
TRBJ1-1 TRBV7-9 few NA TGTGCCAGCAGCTTTAAGAGTATCCTTAACACTGAAGCTTTCTTT CASSFKSILNTEAFF
TRBJ2-2 TRBV7-7 many NA TGTGCTAGCAGCTTATCTCAAGCGGGCGCGAACACCGGGGAGCTGTTTTTT CASSLSQAGANTGELFF
TRBJ2-1 TRBV5-1 few NA TGCGCCAGCAGCTGGGGCGACAGGGAGGATGAGCAGTTCTTC CASSWGDREDEQFF
TRBJ2-7 TRBV9 few NA TGTGCCAGCAGCGCCGAAGGGACTCACTACGAGCAGTACTTC CASSAEGTHYEQYF
TRBJ2-1 TRBV24-1 NA TRBD2 TGTGCCACCAGTGAGGCGGGAGTGAGCTACAATGAGCAGTTCTTC CATSEAGVSYNEQFF
TRBJ1-1 TRBV7-8 once TRBD1 TGTGCCAGCAGTTCCAGGGGGCGGTGGGGAACTGAAGCTTTCTTT CASSSRGRWGTEAFF
TRBJ2-7 TRBV28 NA TRBD2 TGTGCCAGCAGCCCCAGGGGACTAGCGGGAATACCTACCTACGAGCAGTACTTC CASSPRGLAGIPTYEQYF
TRBJ2-5 TRBV2 NA TRBD2 TGTGCCAGCAGTGAAGTAGCGGGAGGGCCCCGCGAGACCCAGTACTTC CASSEVAGGPRETQYF
TRBJ1-2 TRBV12-3/TRBV12-4 NA TRBD1 TGTGCCAGCAGTTTAGCAGGGACAGGGGGCTATGGCTACACCTTC CASSLAGTGGYGYTF
TRBJ2-2 TRBV7-8 few NA TGTGCCAGCAGCTGGGACACCGGGGAGCTGTTTTTT CASSWDTGELFF
TRBJ2-3 TRBV12-3/TRBV12-4 NA TRBD2 TGTGCCAGCAGTATCCTTAAGCGGGGGGGCGGCACAGATACGCAGTATTTT CASSILKRGGGTDTQYF
TRBJ2-5 TRBV3-1 few TRBD1 TGTGCCAGCAGCACCTCGGGACAGCCTACTCCCATCTGTTTC CASSTSGQPTPICF
TRBJ2-5 TRBV15 many TRBD2 TGTGCCACCAGCAGAGAGAGTTACAGGGAGAGGACTAGCGGCCCTGCTCAAGAGACCCAGTACTTC CATSRESYRERTSGPAQETQYF
TRBJ1-2 TRBV7-9 few NA TGTGCCAGCAGCTTAGTCTCACAGGGAGACTATGGCTACACCTTC CASSLVSQGDYGYTF
TRBJ2-7 TRBV15 NA NA TGTGCCACCAGCACTACGGGGACGAGTGTCTACGAGCAGTACTTC CATSTTGTSVYEQYF
TRBJ2-1 TRBV7-3 NA NA TGTGCCAGCAGCTCCCAGTCCTACAATGAGCAGTTCTTC CASSSQSYNEQFF
TRBJ1-2 TRBV11-3 NA NA TGTGCCAGCAGCGGGTCCGGTGGGAGAAACTATGGCTACACCTTC CASSGSGGRNYGYTF
TRBJ1-5 TRBV4-1 few NA TGCGCCAGCAGCCAAGATGGGGGGTTGGGTAGCAATCAGCCCCAGCATTTT CASSQDGGLGSNQPQHF
TRBJ2-1 TRBV6-1 once TRBD1 TGTGCCAGCAGTCGGGGGACAGGTTTCTACAATGAGCAGTTCTTC CASSRGTGFYNEQFF
TRBJ1-2 TRBV6-2/TRBV6-3 NA NA TGTGCCAGCAGTTACATTTCCCACCAAGGCTACACCTTC CASSYISHQGYTF
TRBJ2-7 TRBV27 NA NA TGTGCCAGCAGTTTAGTGCCCCAGTTGAGATACGAGCAGTACTTC CASSLVPQLRYEQYF
TRBJ1-1 TRBV11-2 few NA TGTGCCAGCAGCTTAGTGTCAGGGGTGAACACTGAAGCTTTCTTT CASSLVSGVNTEAFF
TRBJ2-3 TRBV9 few NA TGTGCCAGCAGCGTAGAAGGGGATAGTAGCACAGATACGCAGTATTTT CASSVEGDSSTDTQYF
TRBJ2-3 TRBV5-4 few NA TGTGCCAGCAGCTTGGGGGATTCCCCCATCGGTACGCAGTATTTT CASSLGDSPIGTQYF
TRBJ2-1 TRBV4-3 NA TRBD2 TGCGCCAGCACCCGAAGGGCGGGAGCCTACAATGAGCAGTTCTTC CASTRRAGAYNEQFF
TRBJ1-5 TRBV15 NA NA TGTGCCACCAGCAGCCGTGTGGGGGGCGGCAATCAGCCCCAGCATTTT CATSSRVGGGNQPQHF
TRBJ2-7 TRBV20-1 few TRBD2 TGCAGTGCTCCCGAGAGTTCTAGCGGGAGGGTCCCTCCCTCCTACGAGCAGTACTTC CSAPESSSGRVPPSYEQYF
TRBJ2-3 TRBV7-9 few NA TGTGCCACCTCCAACACAGATACGCAGTATTTT CATSNTDTQYF
TRBJ1-1 TRBV19 few NA TGTGCCAGTAGTATAGAGGAGGGTTCTACGGGGGAGAACACTGAAGCTTTCTTT CASSIEEGSTGENTEAFF
TRBJ1-1 TRBV14 few NA TGTGCCAGCAGCCATGGGGGGACACACGTTATAGCTTTCTTT CASSHGGTHVIAFF
TRBJ1-2 TRBV12-3/TRBV12-4 NA TRBD1 TGTGCCAGCAACCTAAGTGGACAGGATTATGGCTACACCTTC CASNLSGQDYGYTF
TRBJ2-7 TRBV10-3 few TRBD1 TGTGCCATCAGTGGTTCCGGGACAGGGGGTCCCTACGAGCAGTACTTC CAISGSGTGGPYEQYF
TRBJ2-1 TRBV12-3/TRBV12-4 few NA TGTGCCAGCAGCGTGGCGTACAATGAGCAGTTCTTC CASSVAYNEQFF
TRBJ2-1 TRBV28 NA TRBD2 TGTGCCAGCAGTTTTCGAAGACTAGCGGGGCCCCACAATGAGCAGTTCTTC CASSFRRLAGPHNEQFF
TRBJ1-1 TRBV25-1 few NA TGTGCCAGCAGTGAATCCTACGGCTACACTGAAGCTTTCTTT CASSESYGYTEAFF
TRBJ2-1 TRBV11-2 NA TRBD2 TGTGCCAGCCCCACTAGCGGGGGGAATGAGCAGTTCTTC CASPTSGGNEQFF
TRBJ2-3 TRBV2 medium-sized TRBD2 TGTGCCAGCACGAGCAGGACTAGCGGGGGCCCTACAACCTTCAATACGCAGTATTTT CASTSRTSGGPTTFNTQYF
TRBJ2-5 TRBV7-8 NA TRBD2 TGTGCCAGCAGCCCCTGGTCTATTACTAGCGGCCCAGAGACCCAGTACTTC CASSPWSITSGPETQYF